This T cell receptor (beta chain) derives from a study of a mutant IDH1 vaccine in newly diagnosed glioma. Study in general: In some groups vaccination began 4-6 weeks post-radiotherapy; others received it with temozolomide. Pretreatment consisted of radiotherapy, temozolomide, or both, with most receiving both. V12 came at week 35, V13 at week 47.

In the case of this clone: Its target is unknown.

With 6 bases removed from V and 0 bases from J, the gap between germline ends came to 18 bases. This CDR3 is built from 17 residues. CDR1 SEHNR and CDR2 FQNEAQ come from the germline V gene (reference sequence). Profiled with immunoSEQ multiplex PCR; TCRdb holds only in-frame clones, not every one. The repertoire has 25,000 to 35,000 clones, 80% to 85% of them found once; the top ten carry less than 30%. Time point reported: week 47, end of study. Vaccination comprised doses that each held 300 ug of mutant IDH1 20-mer peptide, plus topical imiquimod. Donors had new WHO grade 3 or 4 IDH1-mutant, ATRX-lost astrocytomas.

This material consisted of PBMCs, taken from a glioma patient whose treatment included an IDH1 peptide vaccine. The V call is TRBV7-9, the J call TRBJ2-1; possibly TRBD2 for D (5 bases). This receptor was taken from a man aged 25 to 40 with glioma. The CDR3 reads CASSSGPSGSSYNEQFF. The CDR3 nucleotides read TGTGCCAGCAGTTCCGGGCCTAGTGGGAGCTCCTACAATGAGCAGTTCTTC.